The clone carrying this TCR beta chain has more than one count but fewer than ten. This sample stems from a study of blood T cell repertoires in COVID-19. Looking at the study overall: COVID-19 samples collected from the United States, Italy and Spain covered acute and convalescent phases. Sample material is recorded as cDNA or gDNA derived from T cells, B-cell-depleted T cells, or PBMCs.

The CDR3 totals 13 residues. With 2 bases removed from V and 8 bases from J, the gap between germline ends came to 12 bases. Germline values: CDR1 SGHAT, CDR2 FQNNGV. In the original analysis: Amplification of reference gene primers was used by the study to estimate nucleated cell counts. This table comes from immunoSEQ multiplex PCR, and its TCRdb copy is limited to in-frame clones, with some not included. That table furnishes V, J and clone size, whereas the DNA furnished D and trimming. The sample includes about 130,000 clones, 80% to 90% of them seen just once. Sequenced material: peripheral blood. This clonotype was obtained from a man in his sixties with COVID-19, enrolled during active disease. The rearrangement links TRBV11-2 to TRBJ1-2; D not resolved. CDR3 amino acids: CASSLRGLRGYTF. In DNA form, the CDR3 reads TGTGCCAGCAGCTTAAGAGGGCTTAGAGGCTACACCTTC.